This T cell receptor (beta chain) comes out of a study of blood T cell repertoires in COVID-19 (dated by TCRdb to the early 2020s). For the study in its entirety: Samples from collaborators originated in the United States, Italy and Spain and spanned both the acute and convalescent phases of COVID-19. Subjects who had been exposed to COVID-19, were actively infected with it, or had recovered from it provided the deeply sampled blood TCRbeta repertoires that made up the dataset. The prospective study material was composed of cDNA or gDNA derived from T cells, B-cell-depleted T cells, or PBMCs. The samples were drawn from two sources: the first 160 participants of the ongoing ImmuneRACE study, and 1,200 or so subjects contributed by 6 global collaborators. Where available, HLA class I and class II types were taken from metadata supplied by the sample provider and were not determined by assay-based typing. The repertoires were released in a freely available public database meant as a resource for research on the immune response to SARS-CoV-2. A de-identified subject ID, COVID-19 status, age in years and sex were almost always included in the sample metadata.

This clone came up a few times. Its antigen is unknown. Base qualities are not at hand, and no much larger clone is one base apart. V drops 0 bases and J drops 4 bases, leaving 9 bases in between. The CDR3 starts with the cysteine, ends with the phenylalanine, and has 15 residues. Only the CDR3 DNA stays, 45 bases, in frame from base 1. The germline V gene yields SGHVS for CDR1 and FNYEAQ for CDR2. One collaborating source in Seattle enrolled patients during active infection and followed them longitudinally through the course of disease. Each collaborating institution followed its own protocols to collect whole blood in K2EDTA tubes. For TCRbeta analysis, collaborators shipped samples in one of three forms: frozen whole blood, isolated PBMCs, or DNA extracted from either of those sample types. TCRbeta CDR3 regions were amplified from genomic DNA using the immunoSEQ Assay, a bias-controlled multiplex PCR. The original methods were these. The number of nucleated cells in each sample was estimated by amplification of reference gene primers within the assay. To quantify the absolute abundance of each unique TCRbeta CDR3 rearrangement, sequence reads were collapsed and filtered. For each sample, productive Simpson clonality was calculated as the square root of Simpson's diversity index across productive rearrangements. Entries here come from immuneACCESS through TCRdb and include only in-frame sequences with V and J called. Some clones fail to appear in such tables; in the studies checked, an unresolved V gene covers under half of the shortfall, and the cause of the remainder is unknown. The DNA was the basis for D and trimming; V, J and clone size are from that table. The sample table lists about 170,000 clones, roughly nine tenths of them with a count of one. The ten largest clones take up approximately 11% of the sample.

Study-level results and caveats: The quantity of clinical and demographic metadata differed by source and by participant and was supplied without curation.

The sample consisted of peripheral blood. The rearrangement combines TRBV7-6 with TRBJ1-4, with TRBD1 tentatively as D gene (6 bases match). The source of this sequence is a woman in her sixties or seventies with COVID-19, enrolled during active disease. The DNA reads as follows: TGTGCCAGCAGCTTAGCCCAGGGGAATAATGAAAAACTGTTTTTT. Its amino acids are CASSLAQGNNEKLFF.